The 20 T cell receptor beta chains below all came from one sample that was sequenced in a study of immune evolution from preneoplasia to lung adenocarcinoma. This table comes from immunoSEQ multiplex PCR, and its TCRdb copy is limited to in-frame clones, with some not included. The sample lists thousands of clones, 60% to 85% seen once, with over 15% in the top ten. Sequencing used FFPE adjacent normal lung tissue. These receptor sequences come from a person in their 70s with lung adenocarcinoma.

The chain has TRBV5-1 and TRBJ2-2, with D unresolved. The germline CDR1 and CDR2 sequences are SGHRS and YFSETQ. The CDR3 length is 13 residues. The V end lost 5 bases, the J end lost 1 base, and 6 bases lay between the germline ends. The CDR3 bases are TGCGCCAGCAGTGCAGAGAACACCGGGGAGCTGTTTTTT. Translation: CASSAENTGELFF.

This clone was picked up a small number of times. The chain recombines TRBV6-5 with TRBJ2-1; D remains unclear. Germline values: CDR1 MNHEY, CDR2 SVGAGI. This CDR3 is 14 amino acids long. V lost 8 bases to trimming and J lost 0 bases, with 11 bases between them. The CDR3 coding sequence is TGTGCCAGCGGTGCGGTTAGCTCCTACAATGAGCAGTTCTTC. As protein: CASGAVSSYNEQFF.

The chain has TRBV20-1 and TRBJ1-1, with a weak D call TRBD1 (5 bases). This CDR3 region has 11 residues. The germline V gene encodes CDR1 DFQATT and CDR2 SNEGSKA (reference sequence). Trimming shortened V by 6 bases and J by 3 bases, and 8 bases separated the two germline ends. The CDR3 sequence is CSAREDTEAFF. CDR3 nucleotides: TGCAGTGCCAGGGAGGACACTGAAGCTTTCTTT.

The rearrangement joins TRBV6-5 to TRBJ1-6, with D uncertain. Deletions cut 2 bases from V and 0 bases from J, with 8 bases between. The germline V gene has CDR1 MNHEY and CDR2 SVGAGI. This CDR3 spans 16 amino acids. DNA of the CDR3: TGTGCCAGCAGTTACCTGGAGAGCTCCTATAATTCACCCCTCCACTTT. Translating gives CASSYLESSYNSPLHF.

The chain links TRBV29-1 to TRBJ2-7, with 7 nucleotides matching TRBD1. The CDR3 contains 12 residues. Germline CDR1 reads SQVTM; CDR2 reads ANQGSEA. J was trimmed by 0 bases and V by 6 bases; bases with no gene match: 2. In nucleotides, the CDR3 is TGCAGCGTGAGACAGGGCTCCTACGAGCAGTACTTC. Translating gives CSVRQGSYEQYF.

The chain links TRBV28 to TRBJ2-1; 10 bases are shared with TRBD2. This CDR3 contains 14 residues. The junction had 7 bases not matched to a gene; V was cut back by 5 bases and J by 9 bases. From germline, CDR1 is MDHEN and CDR2 SYDVKM. The CDR3 loop reads CASSKTGLASEQFF. The CDR3 DNA reads TGTGCCAGCAGTAAAACGGGACTAGCGAGTGAGCAGTTCTTC.

The CDR3 region is CASSQGLAGVTSYNEQFF. The CDR3 region has the DNA TGTGCCAGCAGCCAGGGACTAGCGGGGGTTACTTCCTACAATGAGCAGTTCTTC. This sequence joins TRBV7-3 and TRBJ2-1; 14 bases agree with TRBD2. Losses at the gene ends were 5 bases for V and 1 base for J; bases not matched to a gene: 7. The CDR3 contains 18 residues. Germline CDR1 is SGHTA and CDR2 is FQGTGA. Using reference TRBV7-3 and TRBJ2-1 for the parts outside the CDR3, the full variable domain is GAGVSQTPSNKVTEKGKYVELRCDPISGHTALYWYRQSLGQGPEFLIYFQGTGAADDSGLPNDRFFAVRPEGSVSTLKIQRTERGDSAVYLCASSQGLAGVTSYNEQFFGPGTRLTVL.

The rearrangement links TRBV7-8 to TRBJ2-7; 7 nucleotides agree with TRBD1. With V trimmed by 0 bases and J by 2 bases, 7 bases remained unmatched. The CDR3 length is 16 residues. Germline CDR1 reads SGHVS; CDR2 reads FQNEAQ. The CDR3 is CASSLAFGRGTYEQYF. The CDR3 DNA reads as TGTGCCAGCAGCTTAGCGTTCGGCAGGGGGACCTACGAGCAGTACTTC.

The rearrangement links TRBV10-2 to TRBJ2-5, with TRBD2 identical over 10 bases. V lost 7 bases, J lost 5 bases, and 13 bases stayed unmatched. In germline, CDR1 is WSHSY, CDR2 SAAADI. This CDR3 is 16 amino acids long. CDR3 DNA sequence: TGCGCCAGCACCAGGGGCCTCAGCGGGGGGGCGGAGACCCAGTACTTC. Translated, it gives CASTRGLSGGAETQYF.

The chain is built from TRBV7-9 and TRBJ1-1; 7 nucleotides align to TRBD1. Germline V gene sequence: CDR1 SEHNR, CDR2 FQNEAQ (reference sequence). The CDR3 sequence is 12 residues long. Trimming removed 5 bases from V and 11 bases from J; junction bases left unmatched: 8. CDR3 DNA: TGTGCCAGCAGCCTCTCACAGGGGTTGGCTTTCTTT. Its protein is CASSLSQGLAFF.

V is TRBV18 and J is TRBJ2-1, with 13 positions matching TRBD2. The CDR3 totals 15 residues. V dropped 6 bases and J dropped 7; count of bases not matched to a gene: 6. Looked up from germline, CDR1 is KGHSH and CDR2 is LQKENI. This CDR3 is CASSPTSGGANEQFF. DNA for the CDR3: TGTGCCAGCTCCCCAACTAGCGGGGGGGCGAATGAGCAGTTCTTC.

This rearrangement joins TRBV28 to TRBJ2-7; D unclear. Trimming stripped 3 bases from V and 4 bases from J, with 13 bases between. The germline V gene encodes CDR1 MDHEN and CDR2 SYDVKM. CDR3 length: 14 residues. The CDR3 loop reads CASSFRTTLYEQYF. CDR3 DNA sequence: TGTGCCAGCAGTTTTAGGACCACCCTGTACGAGCAGTACTTC. The full variable domain, in which reference TRBV28 and TRBJ2-7 provide the parts outside the CDR3, is DVKVTQSSRYLVKRTGEKVFLECVQDMDHENMFWYRQDPGLGLRLIYFSYDVKMKEKGDIPEGYSVSREKKERFSLILESASTNQTSMYLCASSFRTTLYEQYFGPGTRLTVT.

By proportion, this clone is medium-sized. The chain joins TRBV6-5 to TRBJ1-1; 9 bases match TRBD1. In germline, CDR1 is MNHEY, CDR2 SVGAGI. Trimming took 0 bases from V and 6 from J; bases not matched to a gene: 5. The CDR3 loop spans 15 amino acids. The CDR3 sequence is CASSYSFTGGAEAFF. In nucleotides, the CDR3 is TGTGCCAGCAGTTACTCCTTTACAGGGGGCGCTGAAGCTTTCTTT.

The chain uses TRBV28 and TRBJ2-7; 8 nucleotides align to TRBD2. The V gene end was trimmed by 7 bases and the J gene end by 1 base; junction bases not matched to a gene: 3. CDR1 and CDR2 (germline): MDHEN, SYDVKM. This CDR3 has 13 residues. CDR3 sequence (DNA): TGTGCCAGCATACGGGGGGGTTCCTACGAGCAGTACTTC. Protein product: CASIRGGSYEQYF. The full variable domain, its missing parts supplied by reference TRBV28 and TRBJ2-7, is DVKVTQSSRYLVKRTGEKVFLECVQDMDHENMFWYRQDPGLGLRLIYFSYDVKMKEKGDIPEGYSVSREKKERFSLILESASTNQTSMYLCASIRGGSYEQYFGPGTRLTVT.

Here the CDR3 DNA reads TGTGCCAGCAGCCGGGAGGGTCCAGATACGCAGTATTTT. This encodes CASSREGPDTQYF. The chain links TRBV5-4 to TRBJ2-3, with TRBD2 matching over 8 bases. With 4 bases clipped from V and 4 bases from J, the junction kept 2 bases outside the gene matches. Germline V CDR1 and CDR2: SGHNT, YYREEE (reference sequence). CDR3 length equals 13 residues.

The V and J genes are TRBV5-1 and TRBJ2-3; 10 bases are a match to TRBD1. J lost 6 bases, V lost 4 bases, and 5 bases had no gene match. This CDR3 has 14 residues. CDR1 and CDR2 from the germline V gene are SGHRS and YFSETQ. The CDR3 is CASSPGQGVDTQYF. CDR3 bases: TGCGCCAGCAGCCCAGGACAGGGGGTGGATACGCAGTATTTT.

This clone is termed medium-sized. The J gene is TRBJ2-6, the V gene TRBV15; 8 bases are shared with TRBD1. Germline V gives CDR1 LNHNV, CDR2 YYDKDF (reference sequence). With V trimmed by 2 bases and J by 0 bases, 9 bases remained unmatched. CDR3 length: 19 residues. This chain's CDR3 is CATSRPLTGGNSGANVLTF. DNA for the CDR3: TGTGCCACCAGCAGACCTCTCACAGGGGGGAACTCTGGGGCCAACGTCCTGACTTTC.

The chain employs TRBV19 and TRBJ2-7; 9 bases fit TRBD1. The CDR3 has 14 residues. The germline V gene has CDR1 LNHDA and CDR2 SQIVND (reference sequence). The ends lost 1 base at V and 6 bases at J; junction bases unmatched: 4. The CDR3 spells CASSIVGQGFEQYF. DNA for the CDR3: TGTGCCAGTAGTATAGTGGGACAGGGTTTCGAGCAGTACTTC.

In its sample, this clone was seen a few times. The chain couples TRBV7-3 to TRBJ2-7; 7 positions agree with TRBD2. The J segment lost 2 bases and the V segment lost 2 bases, leaving 6 bases of the junction unmatched. The V gene's germline CDR1 is SGHTA and CDR2 FQGTGA. This CDR3 has 15 amino acids. The CDR3, as DNA: TGTGCCAGCAGCTTACAGGGAGGGGAGACCTACGAGCAGTACTTC. Translating gives CASSLQGGETYEQYF.

CDR3 loop: CASSYFPGELFF. The CDR3 DNA sequence: TGTGCCAGCAGTTATTTCCCCGGGGAGCTGTTTTTT. The chain employs TRBV6-6 and TRBJ2-2; no definite D call. This CDR3 spans 12 amino acids. The germline CDR1 and CDR2 sequences are MNHNY and SVGAGI (reference sequence). Trimming left V 3 bases short and J 6 bases short, with 5 bases between.